One sample yielded the 6 T cell receptor beta chains listed below, sequenced in a study of blood T cell repertoires in COVID-19. Profiling relied on immunoSEQ multiplex PCR, and the TCRdb table lists in-frame clones only, not all of them. The sample yields about 240,000 clones, about four fifths seen once. Sample: peripheral blood. These receptor sequences come from a woman aged 80 or over with acute or convalescent COVID-19.

The V call is TRBV7-2, the J call TRBJ1-1, with D possibly matching TRBD1 (6 bases). CDR3 length: 14 amino acids. The ends were cut back, 2 bases at V and 5 bases at J, with 12 bases in the middle. Germline values: CDR1 SGHTA, CDR2 FQGNSA. The chain's CDR3 is CASSLQGSVTEAFF. Written as DNA, the CDR3 is TGTGCCAGCAGCTTACAGGGGTCGGTTACTGAAGCTTTCTTT.

There are a few counts of this clone. CDR3 sequence reads: CASSSGPSNQPQHF. CDR3 nucleotides: TGTGCCAGCAGCTCAGGGCCCAGCAATCAGCCCCAGCATTTT. The chain has TRBV5-8 and TRBJ1-5; possible D gene TRBD1, 5 bases. The CDR3 has 14 residues. Germline CDR1 SGHTS, CDR2 YDEGEE. Trimming shortened V by 3 bases and J by 1 base, and 8 bases separated the two germline ends. The whole variable domain, filled in from reference TRBV5-8 and TRBJ1-5, reads EAGVTQSPTHLIKTRGQQATLRCSPISGHTSVYWYQQALGLGLQFLLWYDEGEERNRGNFPPRFSGRQFPNYSSELNVNALELEDSALYLCASSSGPSNQPQHFGDGTRLSIL.

This chain uses TRBV4-2 with TRBJ2-5; 11 bases line up with TRBD1. Germline-derived CDR1 and CDR2 are LGHNA and YNFKEQ. V lost 0 bases and J lost 5; bases outside the gene matches: 8. The CDR3 contains 17 residues. CDR3 coding DNA: TGTGCCAGCAGCCAAGACCCTGGACAGGGGGCCTGGGAGACCCAGTACTTC. Protein sequence: CASSQDPGQGAWETQYF.

This clone appeared a few times. J is TRBJ2-7 and V is TRBV27; no firm D call. Trimming shortened V by 2 bases and J by 1 base, and 9 bases separated the two germline ends. This CDR3 has 14 residues. Germline lookup yields CDR1 MNHEY and CDR2 SMNVEV (reference sequence). The CDR3: CASSLARKSYEQYF. The DNA of the CDR3 is TGTGCCAGCAGTTTAGCCAGGAAATCCTACGAGCAGTACTTC.

This clone was observed at least ten times. The chain couples TRBV5-1 to TRBJ2-7, with 14 bases aligning to TRBD2. The germline V gene has CDR1 SGHRS and CDR2 YFSETQ. This CDR3 has 14 amino acids. Losses at the gene ends were 4 bases for V and 6 bases for J; bases not matched to a gene: 3. CDR3 DNA sequence: TGCGCCAGCAGCGCGGGACTAGCGGGGGCCGAGCAGTACTTC. This encodes CASSAGLAGAEQYF. Full variable domain (outside the CDR3, taken from reference TRBV5-1 and TRBJ2-7): KAGVTQTPRYLIKTRGQQVTLSCSPISGHRSVSWYQQTPGQGLQFLFEYFSETQRNKGNFPGRFSGRQFSNSRSEMNVSTLELGDSALYLCASSAGLAGAEQYFGPGTRLTVT.

The genes are TRBV27 and TRBJ1-5; weak D call: TRBD1 (5 bases). The CDR3 loop spans 15 amino acids. The germline V gene has CDR1 MNHEY and CDR2 SMNVEV (reference sequence). V shed 8 bases and J shed 0 bases, with 14 bases lying between them. Written as DNA, the CDR3 is TGTGCCAGCGGGGGAGGGACTATTAGCAATCAGCCCCAGCATTTT. As protein: CASGGGTISNQPQHF.